The rows below give T cell receptor beta chains drawn from one sample of a study of T cells after yellow fever vaccination. Via MiXCR, TCRdb re-called the 5' RACE reads, giving one row per CDR3 protein. The sample contains some 320,000 distinct CDR3 sequences, roughly 4.3% of which appear only once. The material sequenced was PBMCs, taken 15 days after the yellow fever booster vaccination. Receptor source: a man aged 18 to 35 who received the YFV17D yellow fever vaccine. Both conserved end residues are part of each CDR3.

j_call v_call cdr3_aa
TRBJ2-1 TRBV5-1 CASSLNGNEQFF
TRBJ1-1 TRBV7-2 CASSLSQGHVRTEAFF
TRBJ1-5 TRBV12-3/TRBV12-4 CASRQTGNRAQHF
TRBJ2-7 TRBV20-1 CSAKGSDEQYF
TRBJ2-5 TRBV9 CASSVEGSQETQYF
TRBJ1-3 TRBV7-9 CASSLQGIGNTIYF
TRBJ1-6 TRBV7-9 CASSLDSPLHF
TRBJ2-1 TRBV5-1 CASSFLLDPQGAGYNEQFF
TRBJ2-1 TRBV7-9 CASSLAYQSYNEQFF
TRBJ1-4 TRBV4-1 CASTGQGLEKLFF
TRBJ2-7 TRBV7-6 CASSLVEGLSYEQYF
TRBJ1-1 TRBV9 CASSPYPQGITEAFF
TRBJ1-1 TRBV29-1 CSAQQGQGTEAFF
TRBJ1-6 TRBV12-3/TRBV12-4 CASSLGNSPLHF
TRBJ2-1 TRBV5-1 CASSLTSGTYNEQFF
TRBJ2-2 TRBV29-1 CSALDANTGELFF
TRBJ1-5 TRBV10-3 CATGQENQPQHF
TRBJ1-1 TRBV25-1 CASTGQGNTEAFF
TRBJ1-2 TRBV7-3 CASSPAHRGNGYTF
TRBJ1-2 TRBV6-5 CASSYSVGGANYGYTF
TRBJ2-2 TRBV5-1 CASSWEGQGASAGELFF
TRBJ2-5 TRBV20-1 CSAPRQRGEETQYF